These 4 T cell receptor beta chains came from one sample sequenced in a study of blood T cells in healthy people across ages. The second PCR ran about 6 to 12 cycles with a sample-barcoded 5' primer and J-beta primers. From the 5' RACE reads, TCRdb called clonotypes with MiXCR, one entry per CDR3 protein. The data contain about 970,000 distinct CDR3 sequences, roughly 51% of them singletons. Sequences were obtained from blood. These receptors were taken from a woman aged 60 to 75 in good health.

This clonotype showed up just a few times. This rearrangement joins TRBV7-2 to TRBJ2-5, with D unresolved. Trimming stripped 1 base from V and 0 bases from J, with 6 bases between. The germline V gene encodes CDR1 SGHTA and CDR2 FQGNSA. This CDR3 has 14 residues. CDR3 sequence reads: CASSLGLYQETQYF. The CDR3 DNA reads as TGTGCCAGCAGCTTAGGTCTGTACCAAGAGACCCAGTACTTC.

The chain uses TRBV20-1 and TRBJ2-7; D is unclear. Germline CDR1 DFQATT, CDR2 SNEGSKA (reference sequence). V lost 2 bases to trimming and J lost 2 bases, with 10 bases between them. The CDR3 runs to 13 residues. The CDR3 DNA sequence: TGCAGTGCTAGACGACTGGGAACCTACGAGCAGTACTTC. It codes for CSARRLGTYEQYF.

The V gene is TRBV5-1, the J gene TRBJ2-1, with 7 bases matching TRBD1. Germline CDR1 reads SGHRS; CDR2 reads YFSETQ. The CDR3 is made up of 15 amino acids. After removal of 1 base from V and 4 bases from J, the junction contained 5 bases not matched to a gene. This CDR3 is CASSLLGQKYNEQFF. CDR3 DNA: TGCGCCAGCAGCTTGTTGGGACAGAAATACAATGAGCAGTTCTTC.

This chain links TRBV2 with TRBJ1-5, with 7 bases lining up with TRBD1. Losses at the gene ends were 6 bases for V and 1 base for J; bases not matched to a gene: 6. Germline loops: CDR1 SNHLY, CDR2 FYNNEI. CDR3 length: 15 amino acids. The chain's CDR3 is CASSKDRASNQPQHF. CDR3 DNA sequence: TGTGCCAGCAGCAAAGACAGGGCGAGCAATCAGCCCCAGCATTTT.